This T cell receptor (beta chain) is drawn from a study of blood T cell repertoires in COVID-19 (dated by TCRdb to the early 2020s). Broadly, across the study: Samples from collaborators originated in the United States, Italy and Spain and spanned both the acute and convalescent phases of COVID-19. Samples were obtained from the ongoing ImmuneRACE study (first 160 participants) and from some 1,200 subjects provided by 6 global collaborators. The dataset comprised deeply sampled blood TCRbeta repertoires from subjects exposed to, actively infected with, or recovered from COVID-19. A freely available public database, intended as a resource for researchers studying the immune response to SARS-CoV-2, is where the repertoires were released. Where available, HLA class I and class II types were obtained from metadata supplied by the sample provider rather than from assay-based typing. Nearly every sample came with metadata listing a de-identified subject ID, COVID-19 status, age in years and sex. The material from the prospective study consisted of cDNA or gDNA derived from T cells, B-cell-depleted T cells, or PBMCs. General study outcomes and caveats: The quantity of clinical and demographic metadata differed by source and by participant and was supplied without curation.

Notes on this clone: The specificity of this receptor is unknown. The input lacks base qualities; no much larger clone sits a single base away.

TCRbeta CDR3 regions were amplified from genomic DNA using the immunoSEQ Assay, a bias-controlled multiplex PCR. As for the original processing: The number of nucleated cells in each sample was estimated by amplification of reference gene primers within the assay. Sequence reads were collapsed and filtered to measure the absolute abundance of every unique TCRbeta CDR3 rearrangement. For each sample, productive Simpson clonality was calculated as the square root of Simpson's diversity index across productive rearrangements. TCRdb stores this immuneACCESS table with in-frame sequences only. Part of the clones is absent; in the studies checked, under half of the shortfall reflects unresolved V genes, and no reason is known for the rest. V and J calls and clone size are as listed in that table; D and trimming were resolved from the DNA. Counted in this sample were around 430,000 clones; about nine tenths of them appeared once. The top ten hold about 12% of the sample.

Trimming removed 6 bases from V and 5 bases from J, leaving 20 bases between the germline ends. CDR1 and CDR2 (SGHDT, YYEEEE) derive from the germline V gene. The CDR3 starts with the cysteine, ends with the phenylalanine, and has 15 residues. The read is trimmed to its CDR3 DNA, 45 bases read in frame from base 1. One collaborating source in Seattle enrolled patients during active infection and followed them longitudinally through the course of disease. Whole blood was collected in K2EDTA tubes by collaborating institutions according to the institutions' own protocols. For TCRbeta analysis, collaborators shipped samples in one of three forms: frozen whole blood, isolated PBMCs, or DNA extracted from either of those sample types.

The sequence came from a woman aged 45 to 65 with COVID-19, enrolled during active disease. The sequence joins TRBV5-6 to TRBJ1-1, and TRBD1 may be the D gene, going by 6 matching bases. The sequenced material came from peripheral blood. The CDR3 reads CASTPGGAGVTEAFF. The nucleotide sequence is given as TGTGCCAGCACCCCTGGAGGCGCAGGGGTGACTGAAGCTTTCTTT. The variable domain in full, with residues beyond the CDR3 obtained from the reference TRBV5-6 and TRBJ1-1 genes, is DAGVTQSPTHLIKTRGQQVTLRCSPKSGHDTVSWYQQALGQGPQFIFQYYEEEERQRGNFPDRFSGHQFPNYSSELNVNALLLGDSALYLCASTPGGAGVTEAFFGQGTRLTVV.